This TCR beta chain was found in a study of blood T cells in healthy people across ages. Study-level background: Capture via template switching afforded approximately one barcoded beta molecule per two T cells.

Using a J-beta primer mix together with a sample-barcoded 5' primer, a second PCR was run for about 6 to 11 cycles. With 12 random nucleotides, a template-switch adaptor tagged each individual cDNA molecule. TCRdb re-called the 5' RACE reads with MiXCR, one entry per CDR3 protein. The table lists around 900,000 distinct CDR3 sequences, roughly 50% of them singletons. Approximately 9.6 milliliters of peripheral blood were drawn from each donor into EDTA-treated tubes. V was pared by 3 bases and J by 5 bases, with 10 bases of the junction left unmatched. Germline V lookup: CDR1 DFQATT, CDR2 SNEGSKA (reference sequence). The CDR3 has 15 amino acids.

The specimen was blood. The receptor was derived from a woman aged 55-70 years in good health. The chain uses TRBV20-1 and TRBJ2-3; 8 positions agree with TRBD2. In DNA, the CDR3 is TGCAGTGCTAGGGTCGTTTCGGGAGGGCTAGATACGCAGTATTTT. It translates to CSARVVSGGLDTQYF.